The 18 T cell receptor beta chains below were found in one sample sequenced in a study of Graves' ophthalmopathy and Graves' hyperthyroidism listed by TCRdb under 2018. The data were produced on an Illumina HiSeq 2000. For repertoire sequencing, the TCR beta CDR3 regions were amplified from RNA transcripts. A first-round RT-PCR used HTBI primers with the Qiagen OneStep RT-PCR kit, followed by a second-round multiplex PCR, size selection and purification. The public reads were run again by TCRdb, first through fastp at Q25 and then through MiXCR, and only productive beta chains were kept. Rows matching on CDR3 protein sequence are summarized as one entry with the most common DNA and genes. For this sample the table gives 600,000 to 700,000 distinct CDR3 sequences, of which roughly two fifths were detected only once. The ten largest account for more than 2.5% of the sample. The source material was peripheral blood. The receptors were sampled from an adult man with Graves' ophthalmopathy.

This clonotype occurred once. The chain couples TRBV20-1 to TRBJ2-7, with 8 nucleotides matching TRBD1. Looked up from germline, CDR1 is DFQATT and CDR2 is SNEGSKA (reference sequence). This CDR3 has 15 amino acids. Trimming removed 5 bases from V and 5 bases from J; junction bases left unmatched: 14. The CDR3 loop is CSAHRGDRGWNEQYF. In nucleotides, the CDR3 is TGCAGTGCTCACAGGGGGGACCGGGGGTGGAACGAGCAGTACTTC.

This clonotype was counted ten times or more. V is TRBV20-1 and J is TRBJ1-5, with 7 bases that match TRBD1. The CDR3 is 14 residues long. The germline gives CDR1 DFQATT, CDR2 SNEGSKA (reference sequence). V trimming: 5 bases; J trimming: 3 bases; junction bases outside the gene matches: 7. The CDR3 DNA reads TGCAGTGCTCCAGGACAGGAGAACAATCAGCCCCAGCATTTT. It specifies CSAPGQENNQPQHF.

In its sample, this clonotype was seen many times. The chain combines TRBV7-8 with TRBJ1-3; D is uncertain. Germline V gene lookup returns CDR1 SGHVS and CDR2 FQNEAQ. Trimming removed 5 bases from V and 0 bases from J, with 17 bases in between. The CDR3 is 17 amino acids. In DNA form, the CDR3 reads TGTGCCAGCAGCCCTACCCTGGACCTCAACTCTGGAAACACCATATATTTT. It encodes CASSPTLDLNSGNTIYF.

This clonotype was counted ten times or more. This chain connects TRBV5-8 to TRBJ2-5; D uncertain. Trimming pared 0 bases from V and 4 bases from J, leaving 10 bases between. The CDR3 spans 14 residues. Germline assignment: CDR1 SGHTS and CDR2 YDEGEE. This CDR3 is CASSLAFGRETQYF. CDR3 DNA sequence: TGTGCCAGCAGCTTGGCTTTTGGGCGAGAGACCCAGTACTTC.

This clonotype showed up many times. At one boundary the junction diverges from the germline segment, which might be a read error. CDR3 sequence (DNA): TGTGCCAGTAGCTCCGGGACAAGTAACACTGAAGCTTTCTTT. Protein product: CASSSGTSNTEAFF. The chain has TRBV5-1 and TRBJ1-1; TRBD1 is a possible D gene (6 bases). The germline V gene has CDR1 SGHRS and CDR2 YFSETQ. This CDR3 is 14 amino acids long.

This clonotype was recorded many times. This chain joins TRBV29-1 and TRBJ1-4; TRBD1 matches 7 bases. CDR3 size: 14 residues. Germline CDR1 is SQVTM and CDR2 is ANQGSEA. Germline trimming cut 6 bases from V and 7 bases from J; bases unmatched to any gene: 11. CDR3 loop: CSVETGVFGEKLFF. The CDR3 nucleotides read TGCAGCGTCGAAACAGGGGTGTTTGGTGAAAAACTGTTTTTT.

This clonotype has a count of ten or more. This chain connects TRBV9 to TRBJ1-6, with D unclear. Trimming pared 0 bases from V and 4 bases from J, leaving 5 bases between. This CDR3 spans 14 amino acids. From germline, CDR1 is SGDLS and CDR2 YYNGEE. DNA of the CDR3: TGTGCCAGCAGCGTAGGGGTTTATAATTCACCCCTCCACTTT. It translates to CASSVGVYNSPLHF.

The chain has TRBV25-1 and TRBJ1-3; the D is unclear. The CDR3 consists of 16 residues. Per germline, CDR1 MGHDK and CDR2 SYGVNS. The V end lost 7 bases, the J end lost 3 bases, and 19 bases lay between the germline ends. The CDR3 DNA reads TGTGCCAGCATCTTGGAGCGACCCGGGGATGGAAACACCATATATTTT. It codes for CASILERPGDGNTIYF.

The V and J genes are TRBV20-1 and TRBJ2-7, with 12 bases matching TRBD2. The trim removed 3 bases at V and 5 bases at J, leaving 8 bases unmatched. Germline V gene data show CDR1 as DFQATT and CDR2 as SNEGSKA (reference sequence). The CDR3 is 15 amino acids. The CDR3 coding sequence is TGCAGTGCTAGTAGGCTAGCGGGAGGGCCGAACGAGCAGTACTTC. Protein: CSASRLAGGPNEQYF.

The V gene is TRBV11-1, the J gene TRBJ2-7; perhaps TRBD2 as D (6 bases). The V gene's germline CDR1 is SGHAT and CDR2 FQDESV (reference sequence). V lost 2 bases, J lost 5 bases, and 13 bases lay in between. This CDR3 contains 14 residues. CDR3 DNA: TGTGCCAGCAGCTTACCGGGGGAGACCAACGAGCAGTACTTC. Translated, it gives CASSLPGETNEQYF.

V gene TRBV4-3 combines with J gene TRBJ2-3, with D possibly being TRBD2 (7 bases). The CDR3 sequence is 16 residues long. Germline lookup yields CDR1 LGHNA and CDR2 YSLEER. Trimming cost V 3 bases and J 4 bases, with 17 bases left between them. CDR3 DNA sequence: TGCGCCAGCAGCCAGACTGGGGGGGCCCCACCAGATACGCAGTATTTT. It translates to CASSQTGGAPPDTQYF.

This clonotype was observed many times. The rearrangement uses TRBV2 and TRBJ2-2; possibly TRBD1 for D (6 bases). The germline CDR1 and CDR2 sequences are SNHLY and FYNNEI. V dropped 8 bases and J dropped 3 bases, with 10 bases sitting between them. This CDR3 spans 13 amino acids. CDR3 coding DNA: TGTGCCAGCTTAAAGGGGGACACCGGGGAGCTGTTTTTT. This translates into CASLKGDTGELFF.

This clonotype appeared a few times. The DNA for the CDR3 is TGTGCCAGCAGCCTCGGGAGGGCTCGCGAAAAACTGTTTTTT. It translates to CASSLGRAREKLFF. The chain uses TRBV12-3 or TRBV12-4 and TRBJ1-4; no firm D call. The V end lost 6 bases, the J end lost 8 bases, and 16 bases lay between the germline ends. This CDR3 is 14 amino acids long.

The chain recombines TRBV29-1 with TRBJ2-7, with 7 bases aligning to TRBD2. V shed 0 bases, J shed 1 base, and the junction held 6 bases outside the gene matches. This CDR3 contains 15 residues. Germline CDR1 reads SQVTM; CDR2 reads ANQGSEA. The DNA for the CDR3 is TGCAGCGTTGAAGAGTCAGCGGGGCCGTCCTACGAGCAGTACTTC. It encodes CSVEESAGPSYEQYF.

This clonotype has ten or more counts. Written as DNA, the CDR3 is TGTGCCAGCAGCCCGGGACAGCCATATTCACCCCTCCACTTT. Its translation: CASSPGQPYSPLHF. The chain links TRBV7-9 to TRBJ1-6; 7 nucleotides agree with TRBD1. Germline loops: CDR1 SEHNR, CDR2 FQNEAQ (reference sequence). The J segment lost 8 bases and the V segment lost 5 bases, leaving 6 bases of the junction unmatched. The CDR3 covers 14 residues.

This clonotype was picked up a small number of times. The germline gene is not matched at one end of the junction; a read error may be the cause. The CDR3 nucleotides read TGCGCCAGCAGCCAAGGCCGCGGGACAGGCCCTATGAACACTGAAGCTTTCTTT. This codes for CASSQGRGTGPMNTEAFF. The chain employs TRBV7-9 and TRBJ1-1, with 8 bases fitting TRBD1. Germline V gene data show CDR1 as SEHNR and CDR2 as FQNEAQ (reference sequence). The CDR3 is made up of 18 amino acids.

The V and J genes are TRBV25-1 and TRBJ2-5, with 8 nucleotides matching TRBD2. Germline CDR1 reads MGHDK; CDR2 reads SYGVNS. This CDR3 has 13 residues. The J segment lost 4 bases and the V segment lost 7 bases, leaving 5 bases of the junction unmatched. The CDR3 is CASIPSGGETQYF. The CDR3, as DNA: TGTGCCAGCATCCCAAGCGGGGGAGAGACCCAGTACTTC.

The CDR3 region has the DNA TGTGCCAGCAGCTTAATGGGGGGCCCAGAGACCCAGTACTTC. Protein sequence: CASSLMGGPETQYF. V usage is TRBV7-3 and J usage is TRBJ2-5; D may match TRBD1 or TRBD2 (6 bases each). V dropped 1 base and J dropped 4 bases, with 10 bases sitting between them. Germline CDR1 SGHTA, CDR2 FQGTGA. The CDR3 is 14 amino acids.